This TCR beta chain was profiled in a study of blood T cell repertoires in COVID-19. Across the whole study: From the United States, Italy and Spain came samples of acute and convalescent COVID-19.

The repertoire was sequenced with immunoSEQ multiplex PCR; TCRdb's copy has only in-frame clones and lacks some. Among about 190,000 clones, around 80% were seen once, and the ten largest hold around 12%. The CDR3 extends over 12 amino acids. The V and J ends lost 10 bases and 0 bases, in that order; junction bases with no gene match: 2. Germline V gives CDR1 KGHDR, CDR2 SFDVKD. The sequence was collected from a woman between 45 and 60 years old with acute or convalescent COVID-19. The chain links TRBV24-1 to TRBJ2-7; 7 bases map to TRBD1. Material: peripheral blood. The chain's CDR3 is CATSGGSYEQYF. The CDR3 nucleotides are TGTGCCACTTCAGGGGGCTCCTACGAGCAGTACTTC.